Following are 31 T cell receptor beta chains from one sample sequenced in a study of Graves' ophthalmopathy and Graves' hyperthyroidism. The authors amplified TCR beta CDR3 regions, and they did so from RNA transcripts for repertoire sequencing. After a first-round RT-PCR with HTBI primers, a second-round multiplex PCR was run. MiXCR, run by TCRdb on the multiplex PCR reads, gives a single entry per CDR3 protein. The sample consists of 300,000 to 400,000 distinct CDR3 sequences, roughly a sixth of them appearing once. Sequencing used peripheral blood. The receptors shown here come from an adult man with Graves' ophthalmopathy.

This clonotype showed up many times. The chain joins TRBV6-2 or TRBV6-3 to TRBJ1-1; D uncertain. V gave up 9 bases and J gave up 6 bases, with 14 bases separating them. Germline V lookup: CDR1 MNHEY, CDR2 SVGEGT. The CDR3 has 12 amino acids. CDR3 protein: CASAGSDAEAFF. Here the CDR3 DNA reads TGTGCCAGTGCCGGGTCGGACGCTGAAGCTTTCTTT.

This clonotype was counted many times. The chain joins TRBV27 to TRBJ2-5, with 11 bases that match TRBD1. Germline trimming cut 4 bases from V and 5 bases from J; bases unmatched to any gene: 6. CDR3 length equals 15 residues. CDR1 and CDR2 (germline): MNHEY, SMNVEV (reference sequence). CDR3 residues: CASSSGTGGVETQYF. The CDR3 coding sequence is TGTGCCAGCAGTTCCGGGACAGGGGGAGTGGAGACCCAGTACTTC.

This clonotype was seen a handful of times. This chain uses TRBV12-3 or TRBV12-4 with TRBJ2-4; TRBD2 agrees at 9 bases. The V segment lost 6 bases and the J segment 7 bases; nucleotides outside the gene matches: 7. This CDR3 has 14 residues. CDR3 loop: CASSQGTSRNIQYF. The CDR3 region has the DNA TGTGCCAGCAGCCAAGGGACTAGCAGGAACATTCAGTACTTC.

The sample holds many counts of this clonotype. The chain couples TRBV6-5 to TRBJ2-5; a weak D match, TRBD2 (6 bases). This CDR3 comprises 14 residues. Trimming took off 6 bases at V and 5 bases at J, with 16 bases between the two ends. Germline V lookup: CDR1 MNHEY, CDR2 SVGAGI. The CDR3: CASSSRESWETQYF. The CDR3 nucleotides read TGTGCCAGCAGCTCACGGGAGAGTTGGGAGACCCAGTACTTC.

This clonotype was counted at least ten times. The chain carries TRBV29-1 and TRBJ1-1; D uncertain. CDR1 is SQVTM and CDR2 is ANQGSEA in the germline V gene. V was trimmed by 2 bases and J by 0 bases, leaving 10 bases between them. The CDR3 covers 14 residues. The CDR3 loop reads CSVEFPGMNTEAFF. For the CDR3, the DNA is TGCAGCGTTGAATTTCCAGGAATGAACACTGAAGCTTTCTTT.

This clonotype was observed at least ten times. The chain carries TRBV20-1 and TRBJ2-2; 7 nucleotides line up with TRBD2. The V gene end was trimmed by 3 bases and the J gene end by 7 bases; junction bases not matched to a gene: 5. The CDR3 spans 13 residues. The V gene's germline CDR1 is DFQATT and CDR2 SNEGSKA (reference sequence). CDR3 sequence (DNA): TGCAGTGCTAGTTCGGGGAGGGGCGGGGAGCTGTTTTTT. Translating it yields CSASSGRGGELFF.

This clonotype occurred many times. The DNA for the CDR3 is TGTGCCAGCCACTACGAGGCAGGGGGCTACGAGCAGTACTTC. This translates into CASHYEAGGYEQYF. V usage is TRBV2 and J usage is TRBJ2-7; TRBD1 agrees at 7 bases. Germline V CDR1 and CDR2: SNHLY, FYNNEI. Germline trimming cut 8 bases from V and 3 bases from J; bases unmatched to any gene: 10. The CDR3 covers 14 residues.

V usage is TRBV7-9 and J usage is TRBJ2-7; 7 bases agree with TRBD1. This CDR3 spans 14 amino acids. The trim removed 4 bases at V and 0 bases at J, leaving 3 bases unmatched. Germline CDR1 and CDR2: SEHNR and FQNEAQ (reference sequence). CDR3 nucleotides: TGTGCCAGCAGCTCTCAGGGGGTCTCCTACGAGCAGTACTTC. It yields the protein CASSSQGVSYEQYF.

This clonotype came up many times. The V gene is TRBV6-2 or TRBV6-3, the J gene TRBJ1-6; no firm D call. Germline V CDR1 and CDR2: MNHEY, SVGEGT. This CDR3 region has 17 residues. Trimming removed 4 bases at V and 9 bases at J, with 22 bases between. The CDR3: CASSWTSWGDSGSPLHF. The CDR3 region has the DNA TGTGCCAGCAGTTGGACTTCCTGGGGAGATAGTGGTTCACCCCTCCACTTT.

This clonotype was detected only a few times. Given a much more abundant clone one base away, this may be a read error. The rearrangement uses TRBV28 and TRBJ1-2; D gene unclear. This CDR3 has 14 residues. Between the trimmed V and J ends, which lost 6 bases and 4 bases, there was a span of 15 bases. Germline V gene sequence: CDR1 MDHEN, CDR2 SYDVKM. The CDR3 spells CASRPSWTLYGYTF. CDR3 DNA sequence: TGTGCCAGCAGACCCAGTTGGACCCTCTATGGCTACACCTTC.

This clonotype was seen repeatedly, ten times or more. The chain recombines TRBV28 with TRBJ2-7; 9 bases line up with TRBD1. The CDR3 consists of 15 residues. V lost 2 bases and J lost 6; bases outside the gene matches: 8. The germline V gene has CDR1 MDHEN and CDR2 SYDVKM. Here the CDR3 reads CASSLTDRGPREQYF. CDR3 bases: TGTGCCAGCAGTTTAACGGACAGGGGCCCCCGCGAGCAGTACTTC.

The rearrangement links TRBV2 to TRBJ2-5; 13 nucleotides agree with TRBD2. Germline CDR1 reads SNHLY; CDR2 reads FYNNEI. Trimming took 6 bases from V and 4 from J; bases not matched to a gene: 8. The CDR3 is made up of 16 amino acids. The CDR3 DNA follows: TGTGCCAGCAGCGTAGGACTAGCGGGAGTGGCAGAGACCCAGTACTTC. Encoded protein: CASSVGLAGVAETQYF.

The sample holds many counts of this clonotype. The CDR3: CSAPGPGDPGTEAFF. Written as DNA, the CDR3 is TGCAGTGCTCCCGGACCCGGGGACCCGGGAACTGAAGCTTTCTTT. The chain uses TRBV20-1 and TRBJ1-1, with D perhaps matching TRBD1 (5 bases). The CDR3 consists of 15 residues. Trimming cost V 5 bases and J 5 bases, with 21 bases left between them. Germline-derived CDR1 and CDR2 are DFQATT and SNEGSKA (reference sequence).

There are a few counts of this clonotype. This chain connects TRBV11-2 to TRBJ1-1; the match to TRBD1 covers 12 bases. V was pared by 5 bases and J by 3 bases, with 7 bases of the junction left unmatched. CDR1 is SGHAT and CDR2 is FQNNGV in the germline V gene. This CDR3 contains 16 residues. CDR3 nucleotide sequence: TGTGCCAGCAGCCTTGGGACAGGGGGCGCTTACACTGAAGCTTTCTTT. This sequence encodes CASSLGTGGAYTEAFF.

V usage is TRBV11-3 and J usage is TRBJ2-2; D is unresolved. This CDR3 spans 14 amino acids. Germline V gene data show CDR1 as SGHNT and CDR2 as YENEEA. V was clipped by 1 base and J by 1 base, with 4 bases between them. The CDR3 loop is CASSLGWNTGELFF. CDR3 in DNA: TGTGCCAGCAGCTTAGGGTGGAACACCGGGGAGCTGTTTTTT.

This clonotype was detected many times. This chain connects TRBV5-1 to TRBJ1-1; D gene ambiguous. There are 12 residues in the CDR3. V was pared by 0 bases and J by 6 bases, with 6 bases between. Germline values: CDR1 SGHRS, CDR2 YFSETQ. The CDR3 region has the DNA TGCGCCAGCAGCTTGGGGTTCTCTGAAGCTTTCTTT. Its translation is CASSLGFSEAFF.

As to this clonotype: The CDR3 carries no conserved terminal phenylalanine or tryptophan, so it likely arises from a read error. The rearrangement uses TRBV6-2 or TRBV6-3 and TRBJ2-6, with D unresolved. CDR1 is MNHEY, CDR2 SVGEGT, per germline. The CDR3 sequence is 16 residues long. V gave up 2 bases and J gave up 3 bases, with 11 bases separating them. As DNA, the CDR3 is TGTGCCAGCAGTTACATTTTGAGCTTTGGGGCCAACGTCCTGACTTCC. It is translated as CASSYILSFGANVLTS.

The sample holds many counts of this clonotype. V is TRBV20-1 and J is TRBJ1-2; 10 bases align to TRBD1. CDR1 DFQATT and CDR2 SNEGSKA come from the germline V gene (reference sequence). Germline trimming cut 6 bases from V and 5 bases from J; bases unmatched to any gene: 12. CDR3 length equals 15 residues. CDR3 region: CSAMRTGGNLYGYTF. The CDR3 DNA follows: TGCAGTGCCATGAGGACAGGGGGAAATCTGTATGGCTACACCTTC.

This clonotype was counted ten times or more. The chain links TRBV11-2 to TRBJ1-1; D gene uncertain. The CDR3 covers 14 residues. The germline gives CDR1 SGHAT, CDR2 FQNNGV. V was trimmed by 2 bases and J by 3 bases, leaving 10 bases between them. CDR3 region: CASSLFSHHTEAFF. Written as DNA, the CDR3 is TGTGCCAGCAGCTTATTCAGCCACCACACTGAAGCTTTCTTT.

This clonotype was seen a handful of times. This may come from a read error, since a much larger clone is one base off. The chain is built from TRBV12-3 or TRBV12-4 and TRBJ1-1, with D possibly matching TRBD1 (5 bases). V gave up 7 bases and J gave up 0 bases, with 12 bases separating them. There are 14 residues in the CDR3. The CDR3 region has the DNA TGTGCCAGCAACTTACAGGTCGTGAACACTGAAGCTTTCTTT. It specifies CASNLQVVNTEAFF.

The chain's CDR3 is CASSSTPPGTSSQETQYF. The CDR3 DNA sequence: TGTGCCAGCAGTTCCACACCCCCCGGGACCTCGAGTCAAGAGACCCAGTACTTC. The chain links TRBV6-2 or TRBV6-3 to TRBJ2-5, with D tentatively TRBD1 or TRBD2 (5 bases each). The germline CDR1 and CDR2 sequences are MNHEY and SVGEGT. Trimming shortened V by 4 bases and J by 2 bases, and 23 bases separated the two germline ends. This CDR3 is built from 18 residues.

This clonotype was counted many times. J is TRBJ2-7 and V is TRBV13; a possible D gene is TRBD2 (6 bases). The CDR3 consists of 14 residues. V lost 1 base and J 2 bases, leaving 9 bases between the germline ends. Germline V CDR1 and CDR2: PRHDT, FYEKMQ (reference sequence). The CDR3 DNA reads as TGTGCCAGCAGCTTAGCGTTAGCGGCCTACGAGCAGTACTTC. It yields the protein CASSLALAAYEQYF.

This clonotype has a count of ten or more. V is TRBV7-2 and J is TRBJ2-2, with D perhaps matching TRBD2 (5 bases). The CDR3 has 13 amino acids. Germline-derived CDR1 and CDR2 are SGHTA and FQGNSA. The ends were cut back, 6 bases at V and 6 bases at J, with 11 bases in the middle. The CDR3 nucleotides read TGTGCCAGCAGGGGCGAGGGTCCCGGGGAGCTGTTTTTT. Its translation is CASRGEGPGELFF.

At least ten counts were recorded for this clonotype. As DNA, the CDR3 is TGTGCCAGTAGTGACAGGGGATCAGCAAGCACAGATACGCAGTATTTT. As protein: CASSDRGSASTDTQYF. The V and J genes are TRBV19 and TRBJ2-3; 8 positions agree with TRBD1. V trimming: 5 bases; J trimming: 0 bases; junction bases outside the gene matches: 7. This CDR3 comprises 16 residues. CDR1 and CDR2 from the germline V gene are LNHDA and SQIVND (reference sequence).

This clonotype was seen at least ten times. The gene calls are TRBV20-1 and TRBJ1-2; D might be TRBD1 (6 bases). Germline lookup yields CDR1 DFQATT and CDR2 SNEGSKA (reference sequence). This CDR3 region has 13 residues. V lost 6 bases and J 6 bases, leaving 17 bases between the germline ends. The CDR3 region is CSANLYRVHGYTF. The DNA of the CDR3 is TGCAGTGCCAATCTCTACAGGGTGCATGGCTACACCTTC.

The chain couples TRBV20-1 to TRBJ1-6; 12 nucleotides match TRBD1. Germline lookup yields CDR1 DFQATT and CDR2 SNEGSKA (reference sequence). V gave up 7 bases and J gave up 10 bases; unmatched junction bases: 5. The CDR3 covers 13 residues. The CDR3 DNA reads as TGCAGTGGCGGGACAGGGGGCTGGTCACCCCTCCACTTT. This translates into CSGGTGGWSPLHF.

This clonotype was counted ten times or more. The CDR3: CASSPVPGQGSEQYF. The CDR3 nucleotides read TGTGCCAGCAGCCCGGTCCCGGGACAGGGTTCCGAGCAGTACTTC. The chain is built from TRBV7-2 and TRBJ2-7, with 9 bases lining up with TRBD1. The V gene's germline CDR1 is SGHTA and CDR2 FQGNSA. After removal of 5 bases from V and 6 bases from J, the junction contained 11 bases not matched to a gene. The CDR3 is made up of 15 amino acids.

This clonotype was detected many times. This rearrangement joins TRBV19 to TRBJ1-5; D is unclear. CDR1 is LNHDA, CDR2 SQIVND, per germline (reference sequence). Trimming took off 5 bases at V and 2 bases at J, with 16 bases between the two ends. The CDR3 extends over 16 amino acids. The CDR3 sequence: CASSAPGITGNQPQHF. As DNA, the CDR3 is TGTGCCAGTAGTGCCCCGGGAATCACTGGCAATCAGCCCCAGCATTTT. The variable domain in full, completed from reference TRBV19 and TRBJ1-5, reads DGGITQSPKYLFRKEGQNVTLSCEQNLNHDAMYWYRQDPGQGLRLIYYSQIVNDFQKGDIAEGYSVSREKKESFPLTVTSAQKNPTAFYLCASSAPGITGNQPQHFGDGTRLSIL.

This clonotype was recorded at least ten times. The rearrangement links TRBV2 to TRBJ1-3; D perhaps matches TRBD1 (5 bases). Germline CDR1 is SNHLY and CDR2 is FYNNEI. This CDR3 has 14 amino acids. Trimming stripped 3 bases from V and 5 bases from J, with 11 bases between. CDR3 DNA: TGTGCCAGCAGTGACCTCCTGGGGCGAAACACCATATATTTT. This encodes CASSDLLGRNTIYF. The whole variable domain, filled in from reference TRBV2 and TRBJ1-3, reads EPEVTQTPSHQVTQMGQEVILRCVPISNHLYFYWYRQILGQKVEFLVSFYNNEISEKSEIFDDQFSVERPDGSNFTLKIRSTKLEDSAMYFCASSDLLGRNTIYFGEGSWLTVV.

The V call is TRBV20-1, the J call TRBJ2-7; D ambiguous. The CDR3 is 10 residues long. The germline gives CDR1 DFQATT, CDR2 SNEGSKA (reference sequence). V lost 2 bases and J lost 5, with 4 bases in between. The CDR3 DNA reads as TGCAGTGCTAGAAGGGACGAGCAGTACTTC. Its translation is CSARRDEQYF.

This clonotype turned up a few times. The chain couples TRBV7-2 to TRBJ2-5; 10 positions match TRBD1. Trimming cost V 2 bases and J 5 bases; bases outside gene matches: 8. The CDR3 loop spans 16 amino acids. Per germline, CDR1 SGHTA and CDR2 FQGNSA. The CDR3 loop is CASSLSGTGVKETQYF. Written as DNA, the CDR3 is TGTGCCAGCAGCTTATCGGGGACAGGGGTGAAGGAGACCCAGTACTTC.